This T cell receptor beta chain comes out of a study of blood T cell repertoires in COVID-19. Profiling relied on immunoSEQ multiplex PCR, and the TCRdb table lists in-frame clones only, not all of them. The sample yields 150,000 to 200,000 clones, about 81% seen once. CDR1 and CDR2 from the germline V gene are MDHEN and SYDVKM. This CDR3 has 20 amino acids. The trim removed 5 bases at V and 5 bases at J, leaving 21 bases unmatched. The TCR originated in a man aged 25 to 40 with active or convalescent COVID-19. This chain joins TRBV28 and TRBJ2-2, with 9 positions matching TRBD2. Sequenced material: peripheral blood. The CDR3 coding sequence is TGTGCCAGCAGTACGCCCTCCGCCCCCGGACTAGCGATGGGGACCGGGGAGCTGTTTTTT. Protein product: CASSTPSAPGLAMGTGELFF.